The rows below give T cell receptor beta chains drawn from one sample of a study of blood T cell repertoires in COVID-19. Produced via immunoSEQ multiplex PCR; TCRdb's table is partial and in-frame only. The data hold about 210,000 clones, with approximately 86% observed a single time. Sequences were obtained from peripheral blood. These receptors came from a man aged 55 to 69 with acute or convalescent COVID-19. CDR3s include the opening cysteine and the closing phenylalanine or tryptophan. Fields, in order: CDR3 DNA, CDR3 protein, D gene, clone size, J gene, V gene. A D gene is named only where the DNA matches it firmly. Rows give clone size only sometimes, using once, few, many, or a class for an expanded clone.

CDR3 DNA: TGCGCCAGCACAAGCGGGGGGGCCAGAGATACGCAGTATTTT
CDR3 protein: CASTSGGARDTQYF
D gene: TRBD2
clone size: -
J gene: TRBJ2-3
V gene: TRBV10-1

CDR3 DNA: TGTGCCAGCTCACAAATCCCGGGACAACAACTGGGCTACACCTTC
CDR3 protein: CASSQIPGQQLGYTF
D gene: -
clone size: -
J gene: TRBJ1-2
V gene: TRBV18

CDR3 DNA: TGTGCCAGCAGCTTAGAGTACAGTGGAAACACCATATATTTT
CDR3 protein: CASSLEYSGNTIYF
D gene: -
clone size: -
J gene: TRBJ1-3
V gene: TRBV7-2

CDR3 DNA: TGTGCCAGCAGGTTCACAGGTCCCCCGCGGAACACTGAAGCTTTCTTT
CDR3 protein: CASRFTGPPRNTEAFF
D gene: -
clone size: -
J gene: TRBJ1-1
V gene: TRBV2

CDR3 DNA: TGTGCCAGCAGCTTACTAGTAGCCAAAAACATTCAGTACTTC
CDR3 protein: CASSLLVAKNIQYF
D gene: -
clone size: -
J gene: TRBJ2-4
V gene: TRBV5-6

CDR3 DNA: TGTGCCAGCAGCGTAGCTACCGGACAGGTGACAGATACGCAGTATTTT
CDR3 protein: CASSVATGQVTDTQYF
D gene: TRBD1
clone size: -
J gene: TRBJ2-3
V gene: TRBV9

CDR3 DNA: TGTGCCAGCAGTCGGACAGGGGAGACCCAGTACTTC
CDR3 protein: CASSRTGETQYF
D gene: TRBD1
clone size: -
J gene: TRBJ2-5
V gene: TRBV12-3/TRBV12-4

CDR3 DNA: TGCGCCAGCAGCTTAATGGCGGACCAAGAGACCCAGTACTTC
CDR3 protein: CASSLMADQETQYF
D gene: -
clone size: -
J gene: TRBJ2-5
V gene: TRBV5-1

CDR3 DNA: TGTGCCAGCAGCCAAGATGGTCGAGGTCTTGAGACCCAGTACTTC
CDR3 protein: CASSQDGRGLETQYF
D gene: -
clone size: -
J gene: TRBJ2-5
V gene: TRBV3-1/TRBV3-2

CDR3 DNA: TGTGCCAGTAGTTTGACAGGGGTGTGGGGCACTGAAGCTTTCTTT
CDR3 protein: CASSLTGVWGTEAFF
D gene: TRBD1
clone size: -
J gene: TRBJ1-1
V gene: TRBV19

CDR3 DNA: TGCGCCAGCAGCCTAAGGACAGGGGGCAACTATGGCTACACCTTC
CDR3 protein: CASSLRTGGNYGYTF
D gene: TRBD1
clone size: -
J gene: TRBJ1-2
V gene: TRBV5-1

CDR3 DNA: TGCAGCGTTGAAGGGGAGAAGGGGGCCGCACCAGATACGCAGTATTTT
CDR3 protein: CSVEGEKGAAPDTQYF
D gene: TRBD1
clone size: -
J gene: TRBJ2-3
V gene: TRBV29-1

CDR3 DNA: TGTGCCAGCAGCCCGGCGGCTAGCACAGATACGCAGTATTTT
CDR3 protein: CASSPAASTDTQYF
D gene: -
clone size: -
J gene: TRBJ2-3
V gene: TRBV3-1/TRBV3-2

CDR3 DNA: TGTGCCTGGAAGGGACTAGTAGTATCCGGGGAGCTGTTTTTT
CDR3 protein: CAWKGLVVSGELFF
D gene: TRBD2
clone size: -
J gene: TRBJ2-2
V gene: TRBV30

CDR3 DNA: TGTGCCAGCAGCTTAGATCCGGGGACTAGGTACAATGAGCAGTTCTTC
CDR3 protein: CASSLDPGTRYNEQFF
D gene: TRBD2
clone size: -
J gene: TRBJ2-1
V gene: TRBV11-2

CDR3 DNA: TGTGCCAGCAGTTGGCCACTAGCGGGGGGCCCATCCTACGAGCAGTACTTC
CDR3 protein: CASSWPLAGGPSYEQYF
D gene: TRBD2
clone size: -
J gene: TRBJ2-7
V gene: TRBV6-2/TRBV6-3

CDR3 DNA: TGTGCCAGCAGTTTATTGCGTCAGGGCCCCTACGAGCAGTACTTC
CDR3 protein: CASSLLRQGPYEQYF
D gene: -
clone size: -
J gene: TRBJ2-7
V gene: TRBV28

CDR3 DNA: TGTGCCAGCAGCCTAAACATGAACACTGAAGCTTTCTTT
CDR3 protein: CASSLNMNTEAFF
D gene: -
clone size: once
J gene: TRBJ1-1
V gene: TRBV14

CDR3 DNA: TGCAGCGTGTCCAGGGACAGCTACGAGCAGTACTTC
CDR3 protein: CSVSRDSYEQYF
D gene: TRBD1
clone size: -
J gene: TRBJ2-7
V gene: TRBV29-1

CDR3 DNA: TGTGCCAGCAGCCCGGGACAGGGGGGGCCGGAGCCCCAGCATTTT
CDR3 protein: CASSPGQGGPEPQHF
D gene: TRBD1
clone size: -
J gene: TRBJ1-5
V gene: TRBV6-6